The 30 T cell receptor beta chains presented below share a single source sample, sequenced in a study of cytomegalovirus exposure and HLA in healthy donors. The PCR contained 60 Vbeta and 13 Jbeta primers. Libraries were prepared by immunoSEQ multiplex PCR; TCRdb keeps only in-frame clonotypes and omits some of them. The data hold about 110,000 clones, with approximately 70% observed a single time. The material sequenced was PBMCs. These TCRs come from a woman aged 25-40 years in good health and CMV-seronegative.

The V and J genes are TRBV13 and TRBJ1-2; D is uncertain. This CDR3 has 14 amino acids. Trimming pared 5 bases from V and 4 bases from J, leaving 14 bases between. Germline V lookup: CDR1 PRHDT, CDR2 FYEKMQ (reference sequence). CDR3 region: CASSAQASSYGYTF. The DNA of the CDR3 is TGTGCCAGCAGCGCCCAGGCCAGCTCCTATGGCTACACCTTC.

The chain combines TRBV9 with TRBJ1-1, with D perhaps TRBD1 (6 bases). The V gene lost 2 bases and the J gene lost 1 base, with 12 bases spanning the gap. The CDR3 is 15 residues long. The germline gives CDR1 SGDLS, CDR2 YYNGEE. This CDR3 is CASSVLTGTNTEAFF. CDR3 sequence (DNA): TGTGCCAGCAGCGTCCTAACAGGGACGAACACTGAAGCTTTCTTT.

The V gene is TRBV9, the J gene TRBJ1-1; perhaps TRBD1 as D (5 bases). Germline-derived CDR1 and CDR2 are SGDLS and YYNGEE. V was trimmed by 4 bases and J by 3 bases, leaving 16 bases between them. The CDR3 spans 15 residues. For the CDR3, the DNA is TGTGCCAGCAGCCCCGGAGCAGGGAGGGACACTGAAGCTTTCTTT. Translation gives CASSPGAGRDTEAFF.

This sequence joins TRBV10-2 and TRBJ2-7, with 9 nucleotides matching TRBD2. The germline V gene has CDR1 WSHSY and CDR2 SAAADI. V shed 3 bases and J 4 bases; nucleotides not matched to a gene: 7. The CDR3 is made up of 15 amino acids. The CDR3 reads CASSERGRANYEQYF. The DNA for the CDR3 is TGCGCCAGCAGTGAACGCGGGAGGGCTAATTACGAGCAGTACTTC.

The gene calls are TRBV28 and TRBJ2-2, with D uncertain. The CDR3 extends over 13 amino acids. Trimming pared 8 bases from V and 2 bases from J, leaving 9 bases between. Germline assignment: CDR1 MDHEN and CDR2 SYDVKM. CDR3 bases: TGTGCCAGCTTCGAGCCTAACACCGGGGAGCTGTTTTTT. Translation: CASFEPNTGELFF.

This clone turned up a few times. V gene TRBV27 combines with J gene TRBJ2-5; possibly TRBD2 for D (5 bases). The closer fit of TRBJ2-7 to the DNA end suggests the J call may be wrong. CDR3 size: 15 residues. Germline V CDR1 and CDR2: MNHEY, SMNVEV (reference sequence). CDR3 in DNA: TGTGCCAGCAGTTTCCGGACTCCCGACGGCTACGAGCAGTACTTC. Residues: CASSFRTPDGYEQYF.

This clone occurred once. The J gene is TRBJ1-5, the V gene TRBV19, with a tentative D call TRBD1 (6 bases). This CDR3 region has 13 residues. Germline CDR1 LNHDA, CDR2 SQIVND (reference sequence). V lost 7 bases and J 5 bases, leaving 12 bases between the germline ends. CDR3 loop: CASKGQEDQPQHF. CDR3 nucleotides: TGTGCCAGTAAGGGACAAGAGGATCAGCCCCAGCATTTT.

The rearrangement links TRBV6-5 to TRBJ2-7; 7 bases line up with TRBD1. Looked up from germline, CDR1 is MNHEY and CDR2 is SVGAGI. This CDR3 is 13 amino acids long. V lost 6 bases to trimming and J lost 3 bases; unmatched junction nucleotides: 5. CDR3 coding DNA: TGTGCCAGCAGACTCACAGGGGTCTACGAGCAGTACTTC. It yields the protein CASRLTGVYEQYF.

The chain is built from TRBV7-9 and TRBJ1-2; 7 nucleotides align to TRBD1. J was trimmed by 3 bases and V by 2 bases; bases with no gene match: 9. From germline, CDR1 is SEHNR and CDR2 FQNEAQ (reference sequence). The CDR3 runs to 16 residues. DNA for the CDR3: TGTGCCAGCAGCTTAACAGGGGCAGGGGGACACTATGGCTACACCTTC. This codes for CASSLTGAGGHYGYTF.

This clone was recorded once. The rearrangement links TRBV30 to TRBJ2-7; D is uncertain. V lost 4 bases to trimming and J lost 5 bases, with 15 bases between them. The CDR3 sequence is 13 residues long. Germline V lookup: CDR1 GTSNPN, CDR2 SVGIG (reference sequence). The chain's CDR3 is CAWTRSRVHEQYF. The CDR3 DNA reads TGTGCCTGGACCCGGTCGCGAGTCCACGAGCAGTACTTC.

This clone was seen once. V is TRBV11-2 and J is TRBJ2-7, with TRBD1 matching over 7 bases. V gave up 5 bases and J gave up 6 bases; unmatched junction bases: 7. Germline V gene lookup returns CDR1 SGHAT and CDR2 FQNNGV. This CDR3 region has 13 residues. CDR3 loop: CASSPVTGTEQYF. The CDR3 DNA reads as TGTGCCAGCAGCCCAGTGACAGGGACCGAGCAGTACTTC.

V and J are TRBV6-6 and TRBJ2-7, with a weak D call TRBD1 (6 bases). Between the trimmed V and J ends, which lost 2 bases and 4 bases, there was a span of 18 bases. Germline assignment: CDR1 MNHNY and CDR2 SVGAGI (reference sequence). The CDR3 consists of 16 residues. The CDR3 DNA sequence: TGTGCCAGCAGTTACCCCGCCGGGACACCCGTTTACGAGCAGTACTTC. This codes for CASSYPAGTPVYEQYF.

The gene calls are TRBV6-4 and TRBJ1-5, with no clear D. Trimming shortened V by 2 bases and J by 9 bases, and 14 bases separated the two germline ends. The CDR3 contains 14 residues. The germline V gene has CDR1 MRHNA and CDR2 SNTAGT. DNA of the CDR3: TGTGCCAGCAGTGACGACGGCGGGTTTGGGCCCCAGCATTTT. Amino acids: CASSDDGGFGPQHF.

V and J are TRBV5-1 and TRBJ2-3; D may be TRBD2 (5 bases). Trimming stripped 4 bases from V and 3 bases from J, with 12 bases between. The CDR3 is 14 amino acids. The V gene's germline CDR1 is SGHRS and CDR2 YFSETQ. The CDR3, as DNA: TGCGCCAGCAGCGTTGGGCGGGCTACAGATACGCAGTATTTT. Protein product: CASSVGRATDTQYF.

In its sample, this clone was seen a few times. The rearrangement uses TRBV18 and TRBJ1-1, with 7 bases identical to TRBD1. Trimming took 4 bases from V and 1 from J; bases not matched to a gene: 6. CDR1 and CDR2 from the germline V gene are KGHSH and LQKENI. CDR3 length: 15 amino acids. The CDR3 region is CASSRDSSRNTEAFF. CDR3 DNA: TGTGCCAGCTCACGGGACAGCTCGAGGAACACTGAAGCTTTCTTT.

The chain employs TRBV5-1 and TRBJ2-5, with D maybe TRBD1 (6 bases). Trimming shortened V by 0 bases and J by 3 bases, and 12 bases separated the two germline ends. Germline V gene data show CDR1 as SGHRS and CDR2 as YFSETQ. The CDR3 runs 15 residues. The DNA of the CDR3 is TGCGCCAGCAGCTTGGGAGGCTGGGACAAAGAGACCCAGTACTTC. It specifies CASSLGGWDKETQYF.

This sequence joins TRBV21-1 and TRBJ1-1. TRBV21-1 is described as a pseudogene. This CDR3 contains 21 residues. CDR3 region: CASSKPEGERVGLRTDTEAFF. CDR3 in DNA: TGTGCCAGCAGCAAGCCCGAAGGGGAGCGTGTCGGACTAAGGACGGACACTGAAGCTTTCTTT.

As DNA, the CDR3 is TGTGCCAGCAGTTCAAACACCCGGGGGGTAAATGAGCAGTTCTTC. Its translation: CASSSNTRGVNEQFF. The J gene is TRBJ2-1, the V gene TRBV27; 7 bases are shared with TRBD2. Germline lookup yields CDR1 MNHEY and CDR2 SMNVEV (reference sequence). The CDR3 sequence is 15 residues long. Trimming cost V 4 bases and J 7 bases; bases outside gene matches: 10.

V usage is TRBV5-1 and J usage is TRBJ1-2, with D possibly being TRBD1 (6 bases). CDR3 length equals 15 residues. Deletions cut 4 bases from V and 5 bases from J, with 18 bases between. Germline V gives CDR1 SGHRS, CDR2 YFSETQ. The CDR3 nucleotides read TGCGCCAGCAGCCCACAACAGGGTCTGAGTTATGGCTACACCTTC. Encoded protein: CASSPQQGLSYGYTF. The full variable domain, in which reference TRBV5-1 and TRBJ1-2 provide the parts outside the CDR3, is KAGVTQTPRYLIKTRGQQVTLSCSPISGHRSVSWYQQTPGQGLQFLFEYFSETQRNKGNFPGRFSGRQFSNSRSEMNVSTLELGDSALYLCASSPQQGLSYGYTFGSGTRLTVV.

This clone was seen just once. V gene TRBV29-1 combines with J gene TRBJ1-4; D is possibly TRBD1 (5 bases). CDR3 length: 13 amino acids. The germline V and J ends were trimmed by 2 bases and 8 bases, with 12 bases remaining between them. Germline CDR1 reads SQVTM; CDR2 reads ANQGSEA. The CDR3 region is CSVETGIAEKLFF. The CDR3 DNA sequence: TGCAGCGTTGAAACAGGAATCGCGGAAAAACTGTTTTTT.

This chain links TRBV28 with TRBJ1-5, with 8 bases aligning to TRBD1. This CDR3 spans 15 amino acids. With 6 bases clipped from V and 6 bases from J, the junction kept 10 bases outside the gene matches. Germline V gives CDR1 MDHEN, CDR2 SYDVKM. The CDR3 is CASSTWDRRSQPQHF. CDR3 nucleotides: TGTGCCAGCAGCACCTGGGACAGGCGAAGTCAGCCCCAGCATTTT. Combining the CDR3 with reference TRBV28 and TRBJ1-5 gives the whole variable domain DVKVTQSSRYLVKRTGEKVFLECVQDMDHENMFWYRQDPGLGLRLIYFSYDVKMKEKGDIPEGYSVSREKKERFSLILESASTNQTSMYLCASSTWDRRSQPQHFGDGTRLSIL.

V gene TRBV18 combines with J gene TRBJ1-1, with TRBD1 matching over 8 bases. V lost 4 bases, J lost 4 bases, and 8 bases stayed unmatched. This CDR3 contains 15 residues. Germline CDR1 and CDR2: KGHSH and LQKENI. The CDR3 is CASSQSRGPITEAFF. DNA of the CDR3: TGTGCCAGCTCACAATCCAGGGGGCCGATCACTGAAGCTTTCTTT.

The V call is TRBV6-1, the J call TRBJ1-1; D uncertain. CDR1 MNHNS and CDR2 SASEGT come from the germline V gene. The CDR3 is 11 residues long. Trimming took off 5 bases at V and 3 bases at J, with 4 bases between the two ends. The DNA for the CDR3 is TGTGCCAGCAGTCAGTACACTGAAGCTTTCTTT. Translation: CASSQYTEAFF.

This clone was seen just once. V and J are TRBV11-3 and TRBJ1-2; D is ambiguous. Deletions cut 3 bases from V and 8 bases from J, with 13 bases between. This CDR3 comprises 13 residues. The germline V gene has CDR1 SGHNT and CDR2 YENEEA. This CDR3 is CASSFRDPGGYTF. The CDR3 DNA follows: TGTGCCAGCAGCTTCCGGGATCCGGGGGGCTACACCTTC.

V is TRBV7-6 and J is TRBJ1-3; 8 bases align to TRBD1. The germline gives CDR1 SGHVS, CDR2 FNYEAQ. The J segment lost 2 bases and the V segment lost 6 bases, leaving 0 bases of the junction unmatched. The CDR3 contains 13 residues. CDR3 DNA sequence: TGTGCCAGCAGGGACAGGGCTGGAAACACCATATATTTT. This encodes CASRDRAGNTIYF.

The gene calls are TRBV5-5 and TRBJ1-1; D gene unclear. The CDR3 totals 13 residues. CDR1 is SGHKS and CDR2 is YYEKEE in the germline V gene (reference sequence). The V gene lost 2 bases and the J gene lost 1 base, with 6 bases spanning the gap. In nucleotides, the CDR3 is TGTGCCAGCAGCTTCTCCGGGAACACTGAAGCTTTCTTT. This translates into CASSFSGNTEAFF.

This clone was seen once. V and J are TRBV9 and TRBJ2-7; D gene unclear. Per germline, CDR1 SGDLS and CDR2 YYNGEE. V was clipped by 0 bases and J by 2 bases, with 9 bases between them. This CDR3 spans 14 amino acids. Here the CDR3 DNA reads TGTGCCAGCAGCGTAGCACGGGTTACCTACGAGCAGTACTTC. This translates into CASSVARVTYEQYF.

The genes are TRBV15 and TRBJ1-5; unclear D gene. This CDR3 is 14 amino acids long. Trimming pared 0 bases from V and 6 bases from J, leaving 9 bases between. The germline V gene has CDR1 LNHNV and CDR2 YYDKDF (reference sequence). CDR3 in amino acids: CATSRDQEGQPQHF. CDR3 bases: TGTGCCACCAGCAGAGATCAGGAGGGTCAGCCCCAGCATTTT.

This rearrangement joins TRBV27 to TRBJ2-7, with D possibly matching TRBD1 (5 bases). CDR1 and CDR2 from the germline V gene are MNHEY and SMNVEV (reference sequence). V was clipped by 8 bases and J by 1 base, with 15 bases between them. CDR3 length: 14 residues. In DNA form, the CDR3 reads TGTGCCAGCTCCATCAGGGTTTCGTCCTACGAGCAGTACTTC. This translates into CASSIRVSSYEQYF.

This clone was detected only a few times. The chain combines TRBV30 with TRBJ2-5, with no clear D. This CDR3 spans 11 amino acids. Germline V gives CDR1 GTSNPN, CDR2 SVGIG (reference sequence). In DNA, the CDR3 is TGTGCATCCGCTCCGGGTGAGACCCAGTACTTC. Translation gives CASAPGETQYF.